Presented here are 9 T cell receptor beta chains from one specimen sequenced in a study of cytomegalovirus exposure and HLA in healthy donors. A multiplex PCR was run with 60 Vbeta primers and 13 Jbeta primers. Libraries were prepared by immunoSEQ multiplex PCR; TCRdb keeps only in-frame clonotypes and omits some of them. The repertoire holds tens of thousands of clones, with roughly 79% as singletons. Source material: PBMCs. These receptors came from a male donor in good health and CMV-seropositive.

The chain carries TRBV19 and TRBJ2-3, with D perhaps TRBD1 (5 bases). V lost 6 bases to trimming and J lost 3 bases, with 7 bases between them. The CDR3 extends over 12 amino acids. The germline CDR1 and CDR2 sequences are LNHDA and SQIVND (reference sequence). As DNA, the CDR3 is TGTGCCAGTAGAGGGGCAACAGATACGCAGTATTTT. This codes for CASRGATDTQYF. The full variable domain, completed using reference TRBV19 and TRBJ2-3, is DGGITQSPKYLFRKEGQNVTLSCEQNLNHDAMYWYRQDPGQGLRLIYYSQIVNDFQKGDIAEGYSVSREKKESFPLTVTSAQKNPTAFYLCASRGATDTQYFGPGTRLTVL.

The chain has TRBV7-3 and TRBJ1-5; the D gene is possibly TRBD1 (5 bases). The length of the CDR3 is 14 residues. Germline assignment: CDR1 SGHTA and CDR2 FQGTGA. Trimming pared 1 base from V and 2 bases from J, leaving 6 bases between. CDR3 DNA: TGTGCCAGCAGCTTAATAGGGGGCAATCAGCCCCAGCATTTT. Encoded protein: CASSLIGGNQPQHF.

This chain joins TRBV11-2 and TRBJ2-3; 9 nucleotides match TRBD2. CDR1 and CDR2 from the germline V gene are SGHAT and FQNNGV. V gave up 2 bases and J gave up 2 bases; unmatched junction bases: 5. The CDR3 covers 16 residues. CDR3 sequence reads: CASSLIAGAYTDTQYF. The CDR3 DNA is TGTGCCAGCAGCTTAATAGCGGGGGCCTACACAGATACGCAGTATTTT.

This chain joins TRBV6-5 and TRBJ1-3; 7 bases fit TRBD1. Germline V gene lookup returns CDR1 MNHEY and CDR2 SVGAGI. V gave up 10 bases and J gave up 2 bases; unmatched junction bases: 5. The CDR3 covers 13 residues. CDR3 region: CATKTGPGNTIYF. The CDR3 DNA reads as TGTGCCACCAAGACAGGGCCTGGAAACACCATATATTTT.

The chain recombines TRBV28 with TRBJ2-1, with TRBD2 matching 9 bases. J was trimmed by 3 bases and V by 3 bases; bases with no gene match: 12. This CDR3 has 18 amino acids. Germline V CDR1 and CDR2: MDHEN, SYDVKM. The CDR3 protein is CASSLRREGNTHYNEQFF. The CDR3 bases are TGTGCCAGCAGTTTGAGGCGGGAGGGGAACACCCACTACAATGAGCAGTTCTTC.

This sequence joins TRBV7-9 and TRBJ1-3; a weak D match, TRBD1 (5 bases). The V end lost 5 bases, the J end lost 4 bases, and 18 bases lay between the germline ends. The length of the CDR3 is 16 residues. Germline-derived CDR1 and CDR2 are SEHNR and FQNEAQ (reference sequence). DNA for the CDR3: TGTGCCAGCAGCCAGGGACTCTTGGCTTTAGGAAACACCATATATTTT. It yields the protein CASSQGLLALGNTIYF. Using reference TRBV7-9 and TRBJ1-3 for the parts outside the CDR3, the full variable domain is DTGVSQNPRHKITKRGQNVTFRCDPISEHNRLYWYRQTLGQGPEFLTYFQNEAQLEKSRLLSDRFSAERPKGSFSTLEIQRTEQGDSAMYLCASSQGLLALGNTIYFGEGSWLTVV.

This clone was counted a few times. V and J are TRBV6-5 and TRBJ1-5, with 9 bases lining up with TRBD1. The CDR3 is 14 amino acids. J gave up 6 bases and V 5 bases, and 5 bases lay outside the gene matches. The germline gives CDR1 MNHEY, CDR2 SVGAGI. The CDR3 nucleotides are TGTGCCAGCAGTCTTGACAGGGGGGGTCAGCCCCAGCATTTT. It specifies CASSLDRGGQPQHF.

This rearrangement joins TRBV28 to TRBJ2-3; D ambiguous. The germline V gene has CDR1 MDHEN and CDR2 SYDVKM. This CDR3 is built from 13 residues. The germline V and J ends were trimmed by 10 bases and 0 bases, with 11 bases remaining between them. CDR3 amino acids: CATVVLSTDTQYF. In nucleotides, the CDR3 is TGTGCCACCGTCGTTTTGAGCACAGATACGCAGTATTTT. The full variable domain, in which reference TRBV28 and TRBJ2-3 provide the parts outside the CDR3, is DVKVTQSSRYLVKRTGEKVFLECVQDMDHENMFWYRQDPGLGLRLIYFSYDVKMKEKGDIPEGYSVSREKKERFSLILESASTNQTSMYLCATVVLSTDTQYFGPGTRLTVL.

The chain carries TRBV6-5 and TRBJ1-5; 9 bases fit TRBD1. V lost 6 bases to trimming and J lost 5 bases; unmatched junction nucleotides: 8. The CDR3 covers 15 residues. CDR1 and CDR2 (germline): MNHEY, SVGAGI. The CDR3 nucleotides are TGTGCCAGCAGAGACAGGGGGAGGTTGGATCAGCCCCAGCATTTT. This translates into CASRDRGRLDQPQHF.